Sequencing of this T cell receptor beta chain was carried out in a study of graft-versus-host responses after intestinal transplantation. On the study more broadly: Each transplant was multivisceral, liver-intestinal, or isolated intestinal. Anti-thymocyte globulin induction was given to all recipients, followed by tacrolimus and steroids for around three years.

Of note for this clone: The antigen is undetermined.

The CDR3 is 19 amino acids. Trimming removed 6 bases from V and 0 bases from J, with 22 bases in between. CDR1 is SGHDT and CDR2 is YYEEEE in the germline V gene. Findings and limits, study-wide: GvH clones turned up in recipient marrow; some had shown up first in ileum or blood.

Data came from immunoSEQ multiplex PCR; TCRdb stores just in-frame clones and leaves some out. The sample lists over 100,000 clones; 87% were seen once. Sequences were derived from unstimulated CD4+ T cells sorted from spleen or lymph node cells, sampled before intestinal transplant. The sequence derives from a human donor who received an intestinal transplant. V gene TRBV5-6 combines with J gene TRBJ2-6; TRBD1 might be the D (6 bases). DNA for the CDR3: TGTGCCAGCACACCCGAATTGGACAGCCTGATCTCTGGGGCCAACGTCCTGACTTTC. The encoded protein is CASTPELDSLISGANVLTF.